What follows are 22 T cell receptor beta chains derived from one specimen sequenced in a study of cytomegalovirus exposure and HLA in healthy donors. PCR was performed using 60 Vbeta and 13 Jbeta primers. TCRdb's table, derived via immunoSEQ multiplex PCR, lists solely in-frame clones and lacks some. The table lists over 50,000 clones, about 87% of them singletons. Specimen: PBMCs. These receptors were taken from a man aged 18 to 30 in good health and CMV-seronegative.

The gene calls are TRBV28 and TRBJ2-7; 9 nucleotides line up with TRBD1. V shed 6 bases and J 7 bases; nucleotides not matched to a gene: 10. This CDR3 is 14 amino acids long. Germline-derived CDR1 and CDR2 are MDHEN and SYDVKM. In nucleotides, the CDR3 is TGTGCCAGCAGCCCCGGGACAGGGACCTGGGAGCAGTACTTC. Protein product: CASSPGTGTWEQYF.

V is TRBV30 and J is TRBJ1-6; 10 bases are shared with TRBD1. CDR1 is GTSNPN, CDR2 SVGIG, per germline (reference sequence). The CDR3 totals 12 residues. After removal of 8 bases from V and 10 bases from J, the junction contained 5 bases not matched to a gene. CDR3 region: CAQTGGSSPLHF. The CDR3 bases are TGTGCCCAGACAGGGGGCTCGTCACCCCTCCACTTT.

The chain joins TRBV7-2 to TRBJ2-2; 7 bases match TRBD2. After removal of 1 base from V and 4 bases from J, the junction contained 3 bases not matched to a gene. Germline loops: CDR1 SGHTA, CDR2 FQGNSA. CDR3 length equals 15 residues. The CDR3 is CASSLGGLFTGELFF. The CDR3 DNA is TGTGCCAGCAGCTTAGGGGGACTATTCACCGGGGAGCTGTTTTTT.

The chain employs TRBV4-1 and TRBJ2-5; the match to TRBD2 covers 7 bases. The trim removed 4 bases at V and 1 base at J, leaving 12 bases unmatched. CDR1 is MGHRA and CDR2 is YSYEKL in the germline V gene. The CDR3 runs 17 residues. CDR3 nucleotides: TGCGCCAGCAGCCGCTCCGCCGGGGGGAACTTCCAAGAGACCCAGTACTTC. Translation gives CASSRSAGGNFQETQYF.

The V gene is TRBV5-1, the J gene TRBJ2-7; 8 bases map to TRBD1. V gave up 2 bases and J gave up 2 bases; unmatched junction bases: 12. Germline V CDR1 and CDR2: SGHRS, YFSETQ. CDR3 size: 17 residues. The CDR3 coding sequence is TGCGCCAGCAGCTTATTACCAAGGGACAGGCCAGCCTACGAGCAGTACTTC. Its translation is CASSLLPRDRPAYEQYF.

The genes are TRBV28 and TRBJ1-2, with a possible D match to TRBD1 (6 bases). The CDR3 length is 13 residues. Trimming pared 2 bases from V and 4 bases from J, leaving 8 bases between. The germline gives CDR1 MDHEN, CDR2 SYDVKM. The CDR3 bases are TGTGCCAGCAGTTTAGGGACAAGCTATGGCTACACCTTC. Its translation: CASSLGTSYGYTF.

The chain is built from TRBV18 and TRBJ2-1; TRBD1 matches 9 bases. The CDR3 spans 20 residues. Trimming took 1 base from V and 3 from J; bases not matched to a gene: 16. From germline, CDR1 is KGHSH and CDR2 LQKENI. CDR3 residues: CASSPRRDRVGSSSYNEQFF. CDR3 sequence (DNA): TGTGCCAGCTCACCACGAAGGGACAGGGTGGGATCGAGTAGCTACAATGAGCAGTTCTTC.

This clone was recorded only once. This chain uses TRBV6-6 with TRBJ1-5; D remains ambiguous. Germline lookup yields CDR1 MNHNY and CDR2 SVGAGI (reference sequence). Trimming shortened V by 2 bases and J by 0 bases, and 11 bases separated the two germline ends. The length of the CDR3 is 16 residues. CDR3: CASSYGQLNSNQPQHF. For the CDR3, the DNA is TGTGCCAGCAGTTACGGGCAGCTAAATAGCAATCAGCCCCAGCATTTT.

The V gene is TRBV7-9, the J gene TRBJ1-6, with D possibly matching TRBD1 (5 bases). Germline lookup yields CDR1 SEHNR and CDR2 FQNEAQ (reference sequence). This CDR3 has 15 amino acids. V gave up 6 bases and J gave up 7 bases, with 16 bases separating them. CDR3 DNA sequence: TGTGCCAGCAGTCCGCGGGGCCTACTAAATTCACCCCTCCACTTT. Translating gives CASSPRGLLNSPLHF.

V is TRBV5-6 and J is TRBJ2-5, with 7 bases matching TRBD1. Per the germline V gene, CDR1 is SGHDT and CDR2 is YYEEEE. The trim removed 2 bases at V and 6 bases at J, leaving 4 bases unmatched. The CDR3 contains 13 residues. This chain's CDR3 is CASSLDRAKTQYF. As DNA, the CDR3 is TGTGCCAGCAGCTTAGACAGGGCCAAGACCCAGTACTTC.

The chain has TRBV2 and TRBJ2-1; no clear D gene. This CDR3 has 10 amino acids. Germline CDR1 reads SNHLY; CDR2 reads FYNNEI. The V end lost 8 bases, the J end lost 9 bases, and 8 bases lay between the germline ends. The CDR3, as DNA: TGTGCCAGCGGTATGAGTGAGCAGTTCTTC. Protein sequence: CASGMSEQFF.

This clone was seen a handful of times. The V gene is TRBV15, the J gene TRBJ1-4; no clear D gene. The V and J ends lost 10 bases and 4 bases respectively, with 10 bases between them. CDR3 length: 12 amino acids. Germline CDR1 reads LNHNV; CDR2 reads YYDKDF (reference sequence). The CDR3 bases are TGTGCCATACGCGGGATTAATGAAAAACTGTTTTTT. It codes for CAIRGINEKLFF.

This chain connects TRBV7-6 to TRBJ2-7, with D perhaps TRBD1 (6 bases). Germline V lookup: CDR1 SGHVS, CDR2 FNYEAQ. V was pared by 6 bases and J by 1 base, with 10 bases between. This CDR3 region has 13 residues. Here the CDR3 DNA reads TGTGCCAGCAGTTACAGGGAGTCCTACGAGCAGTACTTC. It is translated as CASSYRESYEQYF. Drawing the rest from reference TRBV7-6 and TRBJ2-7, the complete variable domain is GAGVSQSPRYKVTKRGQDVALRCDPISGHVSLYWYRQALGQGPEFLTYFNYEAQQDKSGLPNDRFSAERPEGSISTLTIQRTEQRDSAMYRCASSYRESYEQYFGPGTRLTVT.

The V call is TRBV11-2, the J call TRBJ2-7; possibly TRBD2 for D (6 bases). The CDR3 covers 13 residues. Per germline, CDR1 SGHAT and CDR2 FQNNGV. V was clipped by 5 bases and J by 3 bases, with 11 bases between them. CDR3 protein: CASSPGTGYEQYF. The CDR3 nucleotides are TGTGCCAGCAGCCCCGGGACTGGCTACGAGCAGTACTTC.

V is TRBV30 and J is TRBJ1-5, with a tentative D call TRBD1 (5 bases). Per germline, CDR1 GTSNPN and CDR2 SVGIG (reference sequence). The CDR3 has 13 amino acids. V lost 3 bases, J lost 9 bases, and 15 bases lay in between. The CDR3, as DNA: TGTGCCTGGAGCTACAGGAGCCTGTTGCCCCAGCATTTT. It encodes CAWSYRSLLPQHF.

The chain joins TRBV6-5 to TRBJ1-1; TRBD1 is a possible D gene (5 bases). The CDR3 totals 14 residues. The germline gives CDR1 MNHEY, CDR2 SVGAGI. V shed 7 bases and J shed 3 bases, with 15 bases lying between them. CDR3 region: CASKTLTVYTEAFF. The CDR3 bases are TGTGCCAGCAAAACCCTGACAGTGTACACTGAAGCTTTCTTT.

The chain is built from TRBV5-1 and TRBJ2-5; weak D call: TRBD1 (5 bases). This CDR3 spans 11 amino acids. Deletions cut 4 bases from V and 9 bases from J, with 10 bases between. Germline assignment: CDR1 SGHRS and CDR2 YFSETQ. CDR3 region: CASSPDSAQYF. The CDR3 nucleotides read TGCGCCAGCAGCCCTGACAGCGCCCAGTACTTC. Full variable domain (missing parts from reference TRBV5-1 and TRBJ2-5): KAGVTQTPRYLIKTRGQQVTLSCSPISGHRSVSWYQQTPGQGLQFLFEYFSETQRNKGNFPGRFSGRQFSNSRSEMNVSTLELGDSALYLCASSPDSAQYFGPGTRLLVL.

The CDR3 coding sequence is TGTGCCAGCAGCCCCGCTAGCGGTAACGAGCAGTACTTC. This encodes CASSPASGNEQYF. This sequence joins TRBV5-6 and TRBJ2-7; 7 nucleotides match TRBD2. The V and J ends lost 4 bases and 5 bases, in that order; junction bases with no gene match: 6. The CDR3 length is 13 residues. Germline values: CDR1 SGHDT, CDR2 YYEEEE.

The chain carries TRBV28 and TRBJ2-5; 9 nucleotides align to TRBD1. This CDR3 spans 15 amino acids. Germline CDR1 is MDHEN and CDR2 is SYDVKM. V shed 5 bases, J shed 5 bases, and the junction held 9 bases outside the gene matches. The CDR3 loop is CASSLRQGGRETQYF. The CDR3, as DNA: TGTGCCAGCAGTCTGAGACAGGGGGGGAGGGAGACCCAGTACTTC.

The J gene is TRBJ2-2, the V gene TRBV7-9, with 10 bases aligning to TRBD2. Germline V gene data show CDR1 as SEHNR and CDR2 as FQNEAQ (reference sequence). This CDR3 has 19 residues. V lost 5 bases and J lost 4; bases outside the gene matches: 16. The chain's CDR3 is CASSPSRGSGTSVTGELFF. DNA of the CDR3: TGTGCCAGCAGCCCCTCGAGGGGCTCCGGGACTAGCGTCACCGGGGAGCTGTTTTTT.

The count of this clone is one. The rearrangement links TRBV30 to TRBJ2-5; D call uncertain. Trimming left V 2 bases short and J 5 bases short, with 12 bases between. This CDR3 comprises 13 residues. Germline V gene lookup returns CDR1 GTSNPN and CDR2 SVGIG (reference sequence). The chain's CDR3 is CAWSLSEWETQYF. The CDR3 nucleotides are TGTGCCTGGAGTCTTAGTGAGTGGGAGACCCAGTACTTC.

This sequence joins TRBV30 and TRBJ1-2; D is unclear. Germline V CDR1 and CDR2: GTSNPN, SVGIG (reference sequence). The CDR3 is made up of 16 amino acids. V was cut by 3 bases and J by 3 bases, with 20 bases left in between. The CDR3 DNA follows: TGTGCCTGGAGAGCCAAATTCGAACAGAGGGACTATGGCTACACCTTC. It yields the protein CAWRAKFEQRDYGYTF.